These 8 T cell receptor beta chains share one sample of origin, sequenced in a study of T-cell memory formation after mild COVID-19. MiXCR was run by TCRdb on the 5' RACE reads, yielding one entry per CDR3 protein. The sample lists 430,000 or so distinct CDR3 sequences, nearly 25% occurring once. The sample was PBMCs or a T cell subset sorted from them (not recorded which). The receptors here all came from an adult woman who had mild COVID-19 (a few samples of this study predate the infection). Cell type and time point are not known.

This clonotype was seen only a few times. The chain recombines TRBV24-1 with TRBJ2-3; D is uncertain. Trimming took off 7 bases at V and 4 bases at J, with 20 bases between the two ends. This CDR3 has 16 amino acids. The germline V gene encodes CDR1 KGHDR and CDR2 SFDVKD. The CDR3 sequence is CATSPLGLGEADTQYF. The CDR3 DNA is TGTGCCACCAGCCCCCTGGGGTTAGGCGAGGCAGATACGCAGTATTTT.

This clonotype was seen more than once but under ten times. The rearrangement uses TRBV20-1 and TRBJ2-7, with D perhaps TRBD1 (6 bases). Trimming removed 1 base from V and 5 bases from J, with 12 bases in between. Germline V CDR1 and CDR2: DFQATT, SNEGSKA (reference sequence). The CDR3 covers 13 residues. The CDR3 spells CSARGGPGHEQYF. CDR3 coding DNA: TGCAGTGCTAGAGGGGGGCCGGGCCACGAGCAGTACTTC.

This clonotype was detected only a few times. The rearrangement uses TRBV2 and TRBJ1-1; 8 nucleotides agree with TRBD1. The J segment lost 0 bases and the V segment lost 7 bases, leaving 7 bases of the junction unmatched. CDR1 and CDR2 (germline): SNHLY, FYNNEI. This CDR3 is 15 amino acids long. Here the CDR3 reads CASKGQGILNTEAFF. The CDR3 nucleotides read TGTGCCAGCAAAGGACAGGGTATTTTGAACACTGAAGCTTTCTTT. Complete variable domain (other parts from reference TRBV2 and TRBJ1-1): EPEVTQTPSHQVTQMGQEVILRCVPISNHLYFYWYRQILGQKVEFLVSFYNNEISEKSEIFDDQFSVERPDGSNFTLKIRSTKLEDSAMYFCASKGQGILNTEAFFGQGTRLTVV.

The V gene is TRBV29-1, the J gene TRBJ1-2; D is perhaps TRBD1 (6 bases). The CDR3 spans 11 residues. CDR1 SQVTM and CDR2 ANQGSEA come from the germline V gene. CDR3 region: CAATGLYGYTF. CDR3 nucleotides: TGCGCGGCGACAGGCCTCTATGGCTACACCTTC.

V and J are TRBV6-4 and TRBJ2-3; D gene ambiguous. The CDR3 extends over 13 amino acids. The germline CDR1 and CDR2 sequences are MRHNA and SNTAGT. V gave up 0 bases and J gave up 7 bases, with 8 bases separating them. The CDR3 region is CASSDSAGNTQYF. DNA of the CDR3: TGTGCCAGCAGTGACTCGGCAGGCAATACGCAGTATTTT.

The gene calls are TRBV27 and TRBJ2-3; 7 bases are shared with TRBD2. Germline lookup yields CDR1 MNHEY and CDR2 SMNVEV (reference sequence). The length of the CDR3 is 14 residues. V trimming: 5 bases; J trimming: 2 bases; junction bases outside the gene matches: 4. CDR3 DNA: TGTGCCAGCAGTAGTCTAGCGGTCACAGATACGCAGTATTTT. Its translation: CASSSLAVTDTQYF.

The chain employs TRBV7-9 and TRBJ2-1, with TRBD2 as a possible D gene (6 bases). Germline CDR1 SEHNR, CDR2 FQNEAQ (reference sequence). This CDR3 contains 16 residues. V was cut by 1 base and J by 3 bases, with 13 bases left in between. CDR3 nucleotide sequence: TGTGCCAGCAGCTTAGTGCGGGGTCCGGACTACAATGAGCAGTTCTTC. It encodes CASSLVRGPDYNEQFF.

In nucleotides, the CDR3 is TGTGCCAGAAGCCCACCGGGACTAGCGGATGCACAGGGAACGCAGTATTTT. Translating gives CARSPPGLADAQGTQYF. The chain couples TRBV5-3 to TRBJ2-3; 11 nucleotides align to TRBD2. TRBV5-3 is given ORF status, its function remaining uncertain. The junction had 16 bases not matched to a gene; V was cut back by 4 bases and J by 9 bases. This CDR3 has 17 amino acids.